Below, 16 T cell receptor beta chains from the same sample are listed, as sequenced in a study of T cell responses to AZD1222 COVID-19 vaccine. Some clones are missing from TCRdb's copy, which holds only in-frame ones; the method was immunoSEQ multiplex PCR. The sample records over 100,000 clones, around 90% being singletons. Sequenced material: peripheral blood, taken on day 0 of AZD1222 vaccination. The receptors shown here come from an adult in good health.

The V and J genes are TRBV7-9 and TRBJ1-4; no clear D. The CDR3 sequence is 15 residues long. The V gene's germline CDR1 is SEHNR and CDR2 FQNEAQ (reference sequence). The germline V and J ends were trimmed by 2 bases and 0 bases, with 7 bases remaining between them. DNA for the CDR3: TGTGCCAGCAGCTTAACGGCGGCAACTAATGAAAAACTGTTTTTT. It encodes CASSLTAATNEKLFF.

CDR3 nucleotides: TGTGCCAGCAGCTCCACTTCATGGGCCACTGAAGCTTTCTTT. Translated: CASSSTSWATEAFF. V usage is TRBV7-9 and J usage is TRBJ1-1, with unresolved D. Germline V gene data show CDR1 as SEHNR and CDR2 as FQNEAQ (reference sequence). V shed 4 bases and J shed 4 bases, with 13 bases lying between them. This CDR3 comprises 14 residues.

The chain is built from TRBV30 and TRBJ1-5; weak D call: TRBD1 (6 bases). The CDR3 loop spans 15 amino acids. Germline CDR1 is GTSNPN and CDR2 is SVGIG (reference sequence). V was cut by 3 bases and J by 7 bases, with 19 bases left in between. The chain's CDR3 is CAWSLQSVRGQPQHF. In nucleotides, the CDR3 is TGTGCCTGGAGCCTACAGTCAGTGAGGGGGCAGCCCCAGCATTTT.

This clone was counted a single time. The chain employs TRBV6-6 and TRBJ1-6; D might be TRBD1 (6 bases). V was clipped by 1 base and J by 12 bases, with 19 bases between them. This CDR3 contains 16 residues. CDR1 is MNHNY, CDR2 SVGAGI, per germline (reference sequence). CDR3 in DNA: TGTGCCAGCAGTTACTTTGGACAGATGCGGGTAAAACCCCTCCACTTT. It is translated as CASSYFGQMRVKPLHF.

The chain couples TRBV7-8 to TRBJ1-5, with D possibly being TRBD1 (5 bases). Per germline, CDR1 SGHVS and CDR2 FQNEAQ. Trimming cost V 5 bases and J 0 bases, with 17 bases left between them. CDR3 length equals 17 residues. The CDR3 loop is CASSRRMGQYSNQPQHF. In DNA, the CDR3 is TGTGCCAGCAGCCGCCGGATGGGGCAATATAGCAATCAGCCCCAGCATTTT.

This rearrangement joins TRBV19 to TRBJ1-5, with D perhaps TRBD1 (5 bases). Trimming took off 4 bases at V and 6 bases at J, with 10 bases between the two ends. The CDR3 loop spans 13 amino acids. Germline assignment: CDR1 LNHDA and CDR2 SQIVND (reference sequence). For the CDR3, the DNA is TGTGCCAGTAGTAAACAGGCTGGTCAGCCCCAGCATTTT. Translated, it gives CASSKQAGQPQHF.

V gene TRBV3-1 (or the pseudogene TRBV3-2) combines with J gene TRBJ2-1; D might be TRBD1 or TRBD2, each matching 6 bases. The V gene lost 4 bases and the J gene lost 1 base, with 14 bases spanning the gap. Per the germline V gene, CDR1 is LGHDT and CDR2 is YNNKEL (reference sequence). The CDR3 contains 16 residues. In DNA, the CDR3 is TGTGCCAGCAGCCTGCGAGGGGGGCCGTCCTACAATGAGCAGTTCTTC. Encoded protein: CASSLRGGPSYNEQFF.

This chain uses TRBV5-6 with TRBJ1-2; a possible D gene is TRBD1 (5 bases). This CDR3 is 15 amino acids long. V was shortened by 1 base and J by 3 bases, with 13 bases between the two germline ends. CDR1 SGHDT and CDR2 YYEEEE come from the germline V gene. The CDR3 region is CASSLFGGRDYGYTF. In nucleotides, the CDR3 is TGTGCCAGCAGCTTGTTTGGGGGTAGAGACTATGGCTACACCTTC.

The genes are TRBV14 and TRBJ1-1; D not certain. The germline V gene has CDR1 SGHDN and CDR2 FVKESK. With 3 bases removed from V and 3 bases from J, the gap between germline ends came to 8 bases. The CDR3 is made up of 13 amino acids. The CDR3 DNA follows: TGTGCCAGCAGCCATGGTAAGGACACTGAAGCTTTCTTT. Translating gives CASSHGKDTEAFF. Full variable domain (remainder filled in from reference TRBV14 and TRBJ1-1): EAGVTQFPSHSVIEKGQTVTLRCDPISGHDNLYWYRRVMGKEIKFLLHFVKESKQDESGMPNNRFLAERTGGTYSTLKVQPAELEDSGVYFCASSHGKDTEAFFGQGTRLTVV.

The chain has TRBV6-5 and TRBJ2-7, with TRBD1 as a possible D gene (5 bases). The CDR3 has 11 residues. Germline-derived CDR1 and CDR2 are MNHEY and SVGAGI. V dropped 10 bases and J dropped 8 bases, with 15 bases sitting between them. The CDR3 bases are TGTGCCACCGGACAAATGAGGCAGCAGTACTTC. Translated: CATGQMRQQYF.

This chain's CDR3 is CASSFNRGQGTEAFF. CDR3 DNA sequence: TGTGCCAGCAGTTTCAACAGGGGGCAAGGGACTGAAGCTTTCTTT. The chain couples TRBV6-6 to TRBJ1-1; 9 nucleotides match TRBD1. This CDR3 region has 15 residues. Looked up from germline, CDR1 is MNHNY and CDR2 is SVGAGI (reference sequence). The trim removed 4 bases at V and 5 bases at J, leaving 8 bases unmatched.

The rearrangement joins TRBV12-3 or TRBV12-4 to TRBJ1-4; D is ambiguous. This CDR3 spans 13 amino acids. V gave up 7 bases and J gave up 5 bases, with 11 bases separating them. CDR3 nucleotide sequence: TGTGCCAGCACCTCCGGGTGGAATGAAAAACTGTTTTTT. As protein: CASTSGWNEKLFF.

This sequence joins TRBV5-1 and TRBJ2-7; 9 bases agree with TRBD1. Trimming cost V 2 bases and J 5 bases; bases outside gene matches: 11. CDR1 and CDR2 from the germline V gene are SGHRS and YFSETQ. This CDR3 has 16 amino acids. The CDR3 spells CASSFGTGRLVHEQYF. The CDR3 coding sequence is TGCGCCAGCAGCTTTGGGACAGGGCGTTTGGTTCACGAGCAGTACTTC.

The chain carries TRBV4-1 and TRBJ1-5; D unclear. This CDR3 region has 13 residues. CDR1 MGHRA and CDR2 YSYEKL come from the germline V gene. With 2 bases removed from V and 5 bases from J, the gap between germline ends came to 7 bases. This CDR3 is CASSQSSHQPQHF. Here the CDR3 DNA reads TGCGCCAGCAGCCAATCCAGTCATCAGCCCCAGCATTTT.

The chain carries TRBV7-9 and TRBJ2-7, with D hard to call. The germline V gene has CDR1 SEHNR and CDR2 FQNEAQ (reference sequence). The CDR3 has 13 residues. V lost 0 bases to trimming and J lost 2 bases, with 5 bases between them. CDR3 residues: CASSLAGTYEQYF. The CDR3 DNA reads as TGTGCCAGCAGCTTAGCTGGGACCTACGAGCAGTACTTC.

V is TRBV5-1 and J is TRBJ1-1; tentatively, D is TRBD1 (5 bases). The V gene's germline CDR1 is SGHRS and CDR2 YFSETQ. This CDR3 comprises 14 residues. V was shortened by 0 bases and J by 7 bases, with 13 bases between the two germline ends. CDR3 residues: CASSLAGGWDEAFF. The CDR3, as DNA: TGCGCCAGCAGCTTGGCCGGGGGTTGGGATGAAGCTTTCTTT.